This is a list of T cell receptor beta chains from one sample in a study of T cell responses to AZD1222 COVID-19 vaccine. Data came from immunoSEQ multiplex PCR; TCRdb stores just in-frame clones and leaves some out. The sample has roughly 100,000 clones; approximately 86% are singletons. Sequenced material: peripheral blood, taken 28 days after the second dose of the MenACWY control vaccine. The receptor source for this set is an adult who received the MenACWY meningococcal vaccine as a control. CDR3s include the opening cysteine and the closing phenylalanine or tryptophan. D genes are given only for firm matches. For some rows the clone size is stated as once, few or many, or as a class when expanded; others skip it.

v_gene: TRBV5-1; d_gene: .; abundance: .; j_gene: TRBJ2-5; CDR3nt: TGCGCCAGCAGCTTGGTAGCGGCCGGGAGAGAGACCCAGTACTTC; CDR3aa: CASSLVAAGRETQYF
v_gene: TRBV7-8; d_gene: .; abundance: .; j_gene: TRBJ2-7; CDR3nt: TGTGCCAGCAGCTTCCCTGGGAGGTTCAACGAGCAGTACTTC; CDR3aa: CASSFPGRFNEQYF
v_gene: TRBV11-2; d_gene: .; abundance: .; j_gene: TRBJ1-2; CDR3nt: TGTGCCAGCAGCCCAGGGAGTCCGGAGTTCTTC; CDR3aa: CASSPGSPEFF
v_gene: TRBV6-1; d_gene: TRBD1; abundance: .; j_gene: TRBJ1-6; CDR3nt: TGTGCCAGCAGTGAAGGGACAGGGAGTTCACCCCTCCACTTT; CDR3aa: CASSEGTGSSPLHF
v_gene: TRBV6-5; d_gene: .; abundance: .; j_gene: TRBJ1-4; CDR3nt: TGTGCCAGCGCATCGGGCCATAATGAAAAACTGTTTTTT; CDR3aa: CASASGHNEKLFF
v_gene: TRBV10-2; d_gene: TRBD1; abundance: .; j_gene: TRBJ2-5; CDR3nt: TGCGCCAGCAGGGACAGGGGACGGGCGGGAGAGACCCAGTACTTC; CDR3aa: CASRDRGRAGETQYF
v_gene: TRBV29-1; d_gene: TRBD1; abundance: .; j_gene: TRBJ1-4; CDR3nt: TGCAGCGTTCACCTGGGACAGTCGCATGAAAAACTGTTTTTT; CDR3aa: CSVHLGQSHEKLFF
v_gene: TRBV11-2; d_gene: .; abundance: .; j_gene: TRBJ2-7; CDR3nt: TGTGCCAGCAGCGCAACAGGGTATGTTGACGAGCAGTACTTC; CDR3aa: CASSATGYVDEQYF
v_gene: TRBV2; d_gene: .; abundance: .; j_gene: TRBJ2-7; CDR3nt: TGTGCCAGCAGTGGGAGGGTGACCCTTGACGAGCAGTACTTC; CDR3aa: CASSGRVTLDEQYF
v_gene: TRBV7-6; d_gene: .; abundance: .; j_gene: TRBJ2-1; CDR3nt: TGTGCCAGCAGCTTGGGGGCAGGGGTCAATGAGCAGTTCTTC; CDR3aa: CASSLGAGVNEQFF
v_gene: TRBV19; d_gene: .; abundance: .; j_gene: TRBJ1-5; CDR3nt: TGTGCCAGTAGTATTGGGGAGCAGCCCCAGCATTTT; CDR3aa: CASSIGEQPQHF
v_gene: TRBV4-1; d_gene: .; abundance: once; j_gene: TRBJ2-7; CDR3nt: TGCGCCAGCAGCCCCGGGCCGGGCGGCTACGAGCAGTACTTC; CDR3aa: CASSPGPGGYEQYF
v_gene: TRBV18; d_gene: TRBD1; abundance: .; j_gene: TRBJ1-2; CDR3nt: TGTGCCAGCTCACCGGACAGGGGCTATGGCTACACCTTC; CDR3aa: CASSPDRGYGYTF
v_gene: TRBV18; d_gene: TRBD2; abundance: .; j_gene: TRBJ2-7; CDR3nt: TGTGCCAGCTCACCTACTAGCGGGGGCCCCTACGAGCAGTACTTC; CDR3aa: CASSPTSGGPYEQYF
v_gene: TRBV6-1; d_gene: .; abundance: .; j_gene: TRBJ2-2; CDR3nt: TGTGCCAGCAGTGAATTTGTCTGGCGTGGCGCCGGGGAGCTGTTTTTT; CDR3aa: CASSEFVWRGAGELFF
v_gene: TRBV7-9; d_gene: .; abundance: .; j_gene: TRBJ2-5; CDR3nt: TGTGCCAGCAGTTCTGAGCGGGTTATTGAGACCCAGTACTTC; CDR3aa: CASSSERVIETQYF
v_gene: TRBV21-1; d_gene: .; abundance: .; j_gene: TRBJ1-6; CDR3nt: TGTGCCAGCAGCAAAGCTAGGGGGGCATCCTATAATTCACCCCTCCACTTT; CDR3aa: CASSKARGASYNSPLHF
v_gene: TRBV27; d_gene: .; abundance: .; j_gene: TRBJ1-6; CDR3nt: TGTGCCAGCAGTCCATCCTCAGGGACAAGCTATAATTCACCCCTCCACTTT; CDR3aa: CASSPSSGTSYNSPLHF
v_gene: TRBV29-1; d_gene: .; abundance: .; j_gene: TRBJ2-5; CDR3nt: TGCAGCGCCGCGGTGGGGGTCGGGTGGATAGAGACCCAGTACTTC; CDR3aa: CSAAVGVGWIETQYF
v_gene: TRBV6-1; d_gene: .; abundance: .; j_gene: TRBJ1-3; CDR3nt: TGTGCCAGCAGTGAAGCCCCAGGGTATGGGATGGGAAATGTTGGAAACACCATATATTTT; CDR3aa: CASSEAPGYGMGNVGNTIYF